These T cell receptor beta chains were read from a single sample in a study of identical twins. TCRdb re-called the 5' RACE reads with MiXCR, one entry per CDR3 protein. The sample consists of 410,000 or so distinct CDR3 sequences, approximately 17% of them appearing once. The specimen sequenced was naive T cells sorted from blood. These receptors all stem from a man between 45 and 60 years old in good health. Each CDR3 is given with its conserved first and last residue. The D gene is left open where the match is weak. The size entry is marked missing in some rows and otherwise reads once, few, many or a size class.

>NA|TRBJ2-7|many|TRBV7-9
CASSPGLPPYEQYF
TGTGCCAGCAGCCCAGGACTGCCTCCCTACGAGCAGTACTTC
>TRBD1|TRBJ2-3|few|TRBV3-1
CASSHLGQGTDTQYF
TGTGCCAGCAGCCATTTGGGACAGGGGACAGATACGCAGTATTTT
>NA|TRBJ1-1|few|TRBV5-1
CASSVRPEGRTEAFF
TGCGCCAGCAGCGTAAGGCCGGAGGGAAGGACTGAAGCTTTCTTT
>TRBD1|TRBJ2-1|many|TRBV5-5
CASSLTGASYNEQFF
TGTGCCAGCAGCCTGACAGGGGCTAGCTACAATGAGCAGTTCTTC
>TRBD1|TRBJ2-1|NA|TRBV27
CASSQGQGAFYEQFF
TGTGCCAGCAGCCAAGGACAGGGGGCATTTTATGAGCAGTTCTTC
>TRBD1|TRBJ1-3|few|TRBV6-5
CASSYSWTGGTGGNTIYF
TGTGCCAGCAGTTACTCCTGGACAGGGGGCACGGGAGGAAACACCATATATTTT
>TRBD1|TRBJ1-4|NA|TRBV20-1
CSARDPRTGYEKLFF
TGCAGTGCTAGAGATCCTAGGACAGGGTATGAAAAACTGTTTTTT
>NA|TRBJ2-7|NA|TRBV18
CASSPRLPGQTYEQYF
TGTGCCAGCTCACCGAGACTTCCCGGGCAGACCTACGAGCAGTACTTC
>NA|TRBJ1-6|few|TRBV20-1
CSAREFRLNSPLHF
TGCAGTGCTAGGGAGTTTAGGCTGAATTCACCCCTCCACTTT
>NA|TRBJ1-2|NA|TRBV5-5
CASSFRVNYGYTF
TGTGCCAGCAGCTTTCGAGTTAACTATGGCTACACCTTC
>NA|TRBJ1-4|few|TRBV20-1
CSASIGGAGEKLFF
TGCAGTGCTTCAATCGGGGGGGCGGGTGAAAAACTGTTTTTT
>NA|TRBJ1-5|NA|TRBV2
CASSGTSGGQPQHF
TGTGCCAGCAGTGGGACTTCGGGTGGTCAGCCCCAGCATTTT
>NA|TRBJ1-1|many|TRBV6-4
CASNEGSWTEAFF
TGTGCCAGCAATGAGGGCTCGTGGACTGAAGCTTTCTTT
>NA|TRBJ2-5|NA|TRBV14
CASSQMAGPAWETQYF
TGTGCCAGCAGCCAAATGGCCGGGCCGGCTTGGGAGACCCAGTACTTC
>NA|TRBJ2-7|few|TRBV28
CASSFGRNEQYF
TGTGCCAGCAGTTTTGGGCGTAACGAGCAGTACTTC
>TRBD2|TRBJ2-1|NA|TRBV7-9
CASSSIWTSDEQFF
TGTGCCAGCAGTTCGATTTGGACTAGCGATGAGCAGTTCTTC
>NA|TRBJ1-2|few|TRBV9
CASSENPDSTLRDYTF
TGTGCCAGCAGCGAGAACCCGGACAGTACTTTACGAGACTACACCTTC
>NA|TRBJ1-5|NA|TRBV12-3/TRBV12-4
CASSPRATGRHQPQHF
TGTGCCAGCAGTCCAAGGGCGACAGGAAGACATCAGCCCCAGCATTTT
>NA|TRBJ2-1|NA|TRBV20-1
CSAATRSSYNEQFF
TGCAGTGCCGCGACTAGGAGCTCCTACAATGAGCAGTTCTTC
>NA|TRBJ2-1|NA|TRBV9
CASSVAPDRRTYEQFF
TGTGCCAGCAGCGTAGCCCCCGACAGGAGAACCTACGAGCAGTTCTTC
>NA|TRBJ2-7|many|TRBV5-1
CASSLLAGAAPYEQYF
TGCGCCAGCAGCTTGTTGGCCGGGGCTGCTCCCTACGAGCAGTACTTC
>NA|TRBJ1-1|few|TRBV4-3
CASRAKIQNTEAFF
TGCGCCAGCAGAGCCAAGATCCAGAACACTGAAGCTTTCTTT
>TRBD2|TRBJ2-5|few|TRBV27
CASSLNGGTETQYF
TGTGCCAGCAGTTTAAACGGGGGGACAGAGACCCAGTACTTC
>TRBD2|TRBJ2-5|NA|TRBV10-3
CAISLAGQGETQYF
TGTGCCATCAGCCTAGCGGGGCAGGGGGAGACCCAGTACTTC
>TRBD1|TRBJ2-3|few|TRBV10-3
CAISMGQTVTDTQYF
TGTGCCATCAGTATGGGACAGACAGTCACAGATACGCAGTATTTT
>NA|TRBJ2-7|few|TRBV28
CASSLFQREQYF
TGTGCCAGCAGTTTATTCCAGAGGGAGCAGTACTTC
>NA|TRBJ1-2|many|TRBV10-3
CAINEETNYGYTF
TGTGCCATCAATGAGGAAACTAACTATGGCTACACCTTC
>NA|TRBJ2-7|NA|TRBV28
CASSYRVGGAGTEQYF
TGTGCCAGCAGTTACAGGGTTGGAGGGGCAGGGACCGAGCAGTACTTC
>NA|TRBJ2-5|few|TRBV3-1
CASSHQASGQYF
TGTGCCAGCAGCCACCAGGCCTCGGGACAGTACTTC
>NA|TRBJ1-1|NA|TRBV20-1
CSATRQTMNTEAFF
TGCAGTGCTACCCGACAGACGATGAACACTGAAGCTTTCTTT
>NA|TRBJ1-1|many|TRBV25-1
CASSEVGGTEAFF
TGTGCCAGCAGTGAAGTTGGAGGGACTGAAGCTTTCTTT
>TRBD1|TRBJ2-1|many|TRBV6-5
CASSSGTVYNEQFF
TGTGCCAGCAGTTCTGGGACAGTATACAATGAGCAGTTCTTC
>NA|TRBJ2-2|many|TRBV4-2
CASSQETTPTGELFF
TGTGCCAGCAGCCAAGAGACTACCCCCACCGGGGAGCTGTTTTTT
>TRBD2|TRBJ2-1|NA|TRBV5-1
CASSAYRLAGDNEQFF
TGCGCCAGCAGCGCGTACAGACTAGCGGGAGATAATGAGCAGTTCTTC
>TRBD1|TRBJ2-2|NA|TRBV9
CASSVGDSLPSGELFF
TGTGCCAGCAGCGTAGGGGACAGTCTCCCGTCCGGGGAGCTGTTTTTT
>NA|TRBJ2-5|many|TRBV4-2
CASSQDRAGPETQYF
TGTGCCAGCAGCCAAGATCGGGCCGGTCCGGAGACCCAGTACTTC
>TRBD1|TRBJ2-1|NA|TRBV5-6
CASSILTGALYNEQFF
TGTGCCAGCAGCATACTAACAGGGGCCCTCTACAATGAGCAGTTCTTC
>NA|TRBJ2-7|few|TRBV3-1
CASSQDWVGGILSYEQYF
TGTGCCAGCAGCCAAGATTGGGTAGGAGGGATCCTCTCCTACGAGCAGTACTTC
>TRBD1|TRBJ2-7|NA|TRBV7-9
CASSLVILGQDSYEQYF
TGTGCCAGCAGCTTAGTAATTTTGGGACAGGACTCCTACGAGCAGTACTTC
>TRBD2|TRBJ2-1|NA|TRBV5-1
CASSTSGTSGGHSYNEQFF
TGCGCCAGCAGCACCTCCGGGACTAGCGGGGGCCACTCCTACAATGAGCAGTTCTTC
>NA|TRBJ2-2|many|TRBV4-2
CASSLGSALNTGELFF
TGTGCCAGCAGCCTGGGGAGCGCCTTGAACACCGGGGAGCTGTTTTTT
>NA|TRBJ1-1|few|TRBV20-1
CSARVELMNTEAFF
TGCAGTGCTAGGGTGGAACTGATGAACACTGAAGCTTTCTTT
>TRBD2|TRBJ2-7|many|TRBV27
CASSLSKAGSYEQYF
TGTGCCAGCAGTTTATCGAAAGCGGGATCCTACGAGCAGTACTTC
>NA|TRBJ2-7|NA|TRBV18
CASSPTTGPGSYEQYF
TGTGCCAGCTCACCGACCACAGGACCCGGCTCCTACGAGCAGTACTTC
>TRBD1|TRBJ2-2|NA|TRBV6-2/TRBV6-3
CASTTGVHTGELFF
TGTGCCAGCACCACAGGGGTTCACACCGGGGAGCTGTTTTTT
>NA|TRBJ2-1|NA|TRBV11-2
CASSLGARRYNEQFF
TGTGCCAGCAGCTTAGGCGCCAGGCGGTACAATGAGCAGTTCTTC
>NA|TRBJ2-7|few|TRBV18
CASSPMNPVSNEQYF
TGTGCCAGCTCACCAATGAATCCGGTTAGTAACGAGCAGTACTTC
>NA|TRBJ2-5|NA|TRBV5-6
CASTEGAEETQYF
TGTGCCAGCACCGAGGGAGCGGAAGAGACCCAGTACTTC
>TRBD2|TRBJ2-2|few|TRBV4-3
CASSQENTQRGELFF
TGCGCCAGCAGCCAAGAAAACACCCAGCGGGGCGAGCTGTTTTTT
>NA|TRBJ1-4|NA|TRBV6-5
CASSSQTGSGEKLFF
TGTGCCAGCAGTTCCCAGACAGGATCGGGCGAAAAACTGTTTTTT
>TRBD2|TRBJ2-3|NA|TRBV11-2
CASSLVPGLGDTQYF
TGTGCCAGCAGCTTAGTCCCCGGACTAGGGGATACGCAGTATTTT
>NA|TRBJ2-7|many|TRBV20-1
CSAYTGFYEQYF
TGCAGTGCTTACACAGGGTTCTACGAGCAGTACTTC
>NA|TRBJ2-2|many|TRBV20-1
CSARDIGRNTGELFF
TGCAGTGCTAGAGATATAGGGAGGAACACCGGGGAGCTGTTTTTT